Presented here are 16 T cell receptor beta chains from one specimen sequenced in a study of cytomegalovirus exposure and HLA in healthy donors. Researchers ran the PCR with 60 Vbeta and 13 Jbeta primers. Only in-frame clones appear in the TCRdb table, and some are missing; sequencing was by immunoSEQ multiplex PCR. The table shows around 150,000 clones, with around 75% occurring only once. Input material: PBMCs. These receptors were obtained from a woman between 45 and 60 years old in good health and CMV-seropositive.

This clone came up a few times. V gene TRBV19 combines with J gene TRBJ1-4, with 9 nucleotides matching TRBD1. The length of the CDR3 is 14 residues. With V trimmed by 5 bases and J by 8 bases, 6 bases remained unmatched. Germline CDR1 is LNHDA and CDR2 is SQIVND (reference sequence). The DNA for the CDR3 is TGTGCCAGTAGTTGGGGACAGGGACAGGAAAAACTGTTTTTT. Translated: CASSWGQGQEKLFF.

V gene TRBV4-2 combines with J gene TRBJ2-1; 11 bases agree with TRBD2. The CDR3 has 18 residues. V lost 0 bases and J lost 0; bases outside the gene matches: 4. CDR1 is LGHNA, CDR2 YNFKEQ, per germline. Here the CDR3 DNA reads TGTGCCAGCAGCCAAGAGGCTAGCGGGGGGCACTCCTACAATGAGCAGTTCTTC. Amino acids: CASSQEASGGHSYNEQFF.

The chain employs TRBV5-8 and TRBJ2-3; 8 positions agree with TRBD2. This CDR3 has 16 residues. With V trimmed by 6 bases and J by 6 bases, 15 bases remained unmatched. Germline V gene lookup returns CDR1 SGHTS and CDR2 YDEGEE. In DNA form, the CDR3 reads TGTGCCAGCACCCGGGGGAGCGGGGGCCCCGGGGATACGCAGTATTTT. Protein: CASTRGSGGPGDTQYF.

V usage is TRBV27 and J usage is TRBJ2-6, with TRBD2 identical over 7 bases. Germline trimming cut 8 bases from V and 2 bases from J; bases unmatched to any gene: 24. Germline V gene sequence: CDR1 MNHEY, CDR2 SMNVEV (reference sequence). CDR3 length equals 21 residues. CDR3 coding DNA: TGTGCCAGCCTGCGGGAGTATCATAGAATAAATTTAGTCACTGGGGCCAACGTCCTGACTTTC. This encodes CASLREYHRINLVTGANVLTF.

The V and J genes are TRBV6-1 and TRBJ2-3; D is possibly TRBD1 (6 bases). V was pared by 6 bases and J by 3 bases, with 13 bases between. Per germline, CDR1 MNHNS and CDR2 SASEGT. The CDR3 spans 14 residues. The CDR3 sequence is CASSGTFVTDTQYF. The CDR3 DNA reads TGTGCCAGCAGCGGGACATTTGTGACAGATACGCAGTATTTT.

This clone was seen a single time. The rearrangement links TRBV6-1 to TRBJ1-5, with D possibly matching TRBD1 (5 bases). The CDR3 covers 16 residues. Germline lookup yields CDR1 MNHNS and CDR2 SASEGT. V was shortened by 2 bases and J by 2 bases, with 13 bases between the two germline ends. CDR3 sequence: CASSEQMGRGNQPQHF. For the CDR3, the DNA is TGTGCCAGCAGTGAACAAATGGGGCGAGGCAATCAGCCCCAGCATTTT.

V gene TRBV6-5 combines with J gene TRBJ2-2; D is uncertain. Germline lookup yields CDR1 MNHEY and CDR2 SVGAGI. V was trimmed by 8 bases and J by 5 bases, leaving 9 bases between them. The length of the CDR3 is 12 residues. The CDR3 protein is CASLSGTGELFF. The CDR3, as DNA: TGTGCCAGCCTGTCGGGTACCGGGGAGCTGTTTTTT.

The chain combines TRBV30 with TRBJ1-5, with D hard to call. The CDR3 extends over 12 amino acids. CDR1 and CDR2 (germline): GTSNPN, SVGIG (reference sequence). V was cut by 5 bases and J by 4 bases, with 9 bases left in between. The CDR3 DNA follows: TGTGCCTGGGGACTTCCAAATCAGCCCCAGCATTTT. It is translated as CAWGLPNQPQHF.

This chain connects TRBV4-1 to TRBJ2-4; 9 bases map to TRBD2. Germline V CDR1 and CDR2: MGHRA, YSYEKL. With 5 bases clipped from V and 6 bases from J, the junction kept 11 bases outside the gene matches. The CDR3 totals 16 residues. CDR3: CASSGLTSGQRNIQYF. In nucleotides, the CDR3 is TGCGCCAGCAGCGGCCTGACTAGCGGCCAGAGAAACATTCAGTACTTC.

This chain links TRBV5-1 with TRBJ2-2; possible D gene TRBD1, 5 bases. The CDR3 has 13 residues. Germline V CDR1 and CDR2: SGHRS, YFSETQ. V was cut by 0 bases and J by 7 bases, with 7 bases left in between. CDR3 residues: CASSLGGDGELFF. CDR3 nucleotides: TGCGCCAGCAGCTTGGGGGGCGACGGGGAGCTGTTTTTT.

In this sample, this clone turned up once. The CDR3 here is CASSARGGQETQYF. CDR3 bases: TGTGCCAGCAGCGCCAGGGGTGGCCAAGAGACCCAGTACTTC. The genes are TRBV6-5 and TRBJ2-5; tentative D call: TRBD1 (6 bases). Between the trimmed V and J ends, which lost 6 bases and 1 base, there was a span of 12 bases. Germline CDR1 is MNHEY and CDR2 is SVGAGI. The CDR3 loop spans 14 amino acids.

The chain employs TRBV19 and TRBJ1-2; 9 bases align to TRBD1. The V segment lost 4 bases and the J segment 5 bases; nucleotides outside the gene matches: 14. The CDR3 length is 17 residues. Germline lookup yields CDR1 LNHDA and CDR2 SQIVND (reference sequence). This CDR3 reads CASSSPGQGKSPYGYTF. CDR3 DNA: TGTGCCAGTAGTAGCCCGGGACAGGGCAAGTCCCCTTATGGCTACACCTTC.

The rearrangement joins TRBV6-5 to TRBJ1-1; D is uncertain. V was shortened by 5 bases and J by 2 bases, with 9 bases between the two germline ends. This CDR3 comprises 13 residues. CDR1 and CDR2 from the germline V gene are MNHEY and SVGAGI. The CDR3: CASSRGRNTEAFF. The CDR3 nucleotides are TGTGCCAGCAGTAGAGGAAGAAACACTGAAGCTTTCTTT.

This chain connects TRBV7-9 to TRBJ2-1, with TRBD2 identical over 12 bases. The CDR3 extends over 17 amino acids. V was pared by 5 bases and J by 12 bases, with 17 bases of the junction left unmatched. The germline CDR1 and CDR2 sequences are SEHNR and FQNEAQ (reference sequence). CDR3 amino acids: CASSVSTTSGGNDGQFF. The CDR3 DNA sequence: TGTGCCAGCAGCGTAAGCACCACTAGCGGGGGGAACGATGGGCAGTTCTTC. Supplemented by reference TRBV7-9 and TRBJ2-1, the full variable domain reads DTGVSQNPRHKITKRGQNVTFRCDPISEHNRLYWYRQTLGQGPEFLTYFQNEAQLEKSRLLSDRFSAERPKGSFSTLEIQRTEQGDSAMYLCASSVSTTSGGNDGQFFGPGTRLTVL.

V usage is TRBV5-5 and J usage is TRBJ1-1, with unresolved D. Trimming removed 2 bases at V and 7 bases at J, with 12 bases between. CDR3 length: 13 amino acids. Germline CDR1 is SGHKS and CDR2 is YYEKEE (reference sequence). CDR3 residues: CASSFHRENEAFF. Written as DNA, the CDR3 is TGTGCCAGCAGCTTCCACCGGGAGAATGAAGCTTTCTTT.

This rearrangement joins TRBV19 to TRBJ1-2; D may be TRBD1 (6 bases). Per the germline V gene, CDR1 is LNHDA and CDR2 is SQIVND (reference sequence). CDR3 length equals 15 residues. The V end was cut by 3 bases, the J end by 3 bases, with 14 bases between. For the CDR3, the DNA is TGTGCCAGTAGTATCGACCGACAGGCACACTATGGCTACACCTTC. Its protein product is CASSIDRQAHYGYTF.